This TCR beta chain was observed in a study of T cell responses to AZD1222 COVID-19 vaccine. Study results and caveats: Spike-specific TCR breadth and depth grew following two AZD1222 doses. Donors were mostly white British, more females; clonal diversity possibly underestimated. At baseline, just five to seven AZD1222 recipients tested seropositive. Repertoires in all cases were sampled only once the peak T cell response had passed.

A word on this clone: The antigen remains undetermined.

Clones were sequenced by immunoSEQ multiplex PCR, and TCRdb holds only the in-frame ones, with some missing. The sample carries roughly 90,000 clones, approximately 89% recorded once. This receptor was identified in an adult who received the AZD1222 COVID-19 vaccine. This specimen consisted of peripheral blood, obtained 28 days after the second AZD1222 dose.

CDR3 sequence reads: CASSEFGGFGTEAFF. The CDR3 nucleotides read TGTGCCAGCAGTGAATTCGGGGGTTTTGGCACTGAAGCTTTCTTT. The V and J genes are TRBV25-1 and TRBJ1-1, with TRBD1 as a possible D gene (5 bases). CDR1 MGHDK and CDR2 SYGVNS come from the germline V gene. The V gene lost 1 base and the J gene lost 4 bases, with 13 bases spanning the gap. The CDR3 consists of 15 residues.